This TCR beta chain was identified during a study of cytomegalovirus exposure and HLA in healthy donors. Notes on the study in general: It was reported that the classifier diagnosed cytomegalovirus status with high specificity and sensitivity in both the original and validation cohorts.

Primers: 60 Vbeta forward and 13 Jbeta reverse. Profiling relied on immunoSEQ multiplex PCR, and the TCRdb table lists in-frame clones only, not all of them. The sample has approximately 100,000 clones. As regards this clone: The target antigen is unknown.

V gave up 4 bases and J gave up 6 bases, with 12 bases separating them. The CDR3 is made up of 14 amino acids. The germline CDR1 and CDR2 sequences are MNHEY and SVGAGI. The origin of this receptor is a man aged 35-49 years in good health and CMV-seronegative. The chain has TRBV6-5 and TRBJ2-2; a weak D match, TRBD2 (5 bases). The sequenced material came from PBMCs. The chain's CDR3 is CASSSTRGAGELFF. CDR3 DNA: TGTGCCAGCAGTTCAACTCGGGGAGCCGGGGAGCTGTTTTTT.